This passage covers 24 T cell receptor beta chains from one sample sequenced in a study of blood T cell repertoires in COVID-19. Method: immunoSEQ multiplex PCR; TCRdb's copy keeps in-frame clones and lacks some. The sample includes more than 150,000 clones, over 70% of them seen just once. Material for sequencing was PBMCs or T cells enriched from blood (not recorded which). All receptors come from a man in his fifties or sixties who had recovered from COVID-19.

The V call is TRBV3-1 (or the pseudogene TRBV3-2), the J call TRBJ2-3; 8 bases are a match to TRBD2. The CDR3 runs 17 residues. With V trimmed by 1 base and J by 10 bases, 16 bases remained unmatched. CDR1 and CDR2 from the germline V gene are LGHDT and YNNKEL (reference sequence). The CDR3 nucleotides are TGTGCCAGCAGCCAAGCCCCAGCGGGAGTGGTCGGGCTGTCGCAGTATTTT. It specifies CASSQAPAGVVGLSQYF.

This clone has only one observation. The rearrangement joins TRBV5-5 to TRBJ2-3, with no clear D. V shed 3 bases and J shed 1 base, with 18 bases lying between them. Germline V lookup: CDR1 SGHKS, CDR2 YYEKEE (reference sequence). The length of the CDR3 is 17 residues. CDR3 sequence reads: CASSSPSVQARTDTQYF. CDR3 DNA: TGTGCCAGCAGCTCGCCCTCAGTGCAGGCCCGCACAGATACGCAGTATTTT.

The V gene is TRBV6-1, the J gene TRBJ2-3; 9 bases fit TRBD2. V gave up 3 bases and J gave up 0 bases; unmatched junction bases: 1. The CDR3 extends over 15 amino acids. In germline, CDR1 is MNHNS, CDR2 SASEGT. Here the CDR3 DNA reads TGTGCCAGCAGTGACGCGGGGGGGAGCACAGATACGCAGTATTTT. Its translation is CASSDAGGSTDTQYF.

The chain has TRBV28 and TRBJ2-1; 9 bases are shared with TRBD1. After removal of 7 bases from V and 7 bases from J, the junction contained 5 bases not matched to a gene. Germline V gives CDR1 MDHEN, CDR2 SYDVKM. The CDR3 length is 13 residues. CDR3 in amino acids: CASNRDRVNEQFF. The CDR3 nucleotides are TGTGCCAGCAACAGGGACAGGGTAAATGAGCAGTTCTTC.

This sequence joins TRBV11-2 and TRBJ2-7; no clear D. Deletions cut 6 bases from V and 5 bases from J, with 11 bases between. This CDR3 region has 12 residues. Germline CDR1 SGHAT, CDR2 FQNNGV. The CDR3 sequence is CASSWANHEQYF. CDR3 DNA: TGTGCCAGCAGTTGGGCCAACCACGAGCAGTACTTC.

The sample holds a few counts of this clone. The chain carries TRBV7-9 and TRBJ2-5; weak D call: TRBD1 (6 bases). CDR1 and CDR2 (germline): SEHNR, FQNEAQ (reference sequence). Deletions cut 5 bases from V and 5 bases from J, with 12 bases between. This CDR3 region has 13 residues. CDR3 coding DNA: TGTGCCAGCAGCGATGCAGGGGTCGAGACCCAGTACTTC. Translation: CASSDAGVETQYF.

This CDR3 is CASSPSTGTEAFF. Here the CDR3 DNA reads TGTGCCAGCAGCCCTAGTACTGGCACTGAAGCTTTCTTT. The chain links TRBV3-1 (or the pseudogene TRBV3-2) to TRBJ1-1; D is unclear. Germline V gene data show CDR1 as LGHDT and CDR2 as YNNKEL (reference sequence). CDR3 length: 13 amino acids. With 4 bases removed from V and 4 bases from J, the gap between germline ends came to 10 bases.

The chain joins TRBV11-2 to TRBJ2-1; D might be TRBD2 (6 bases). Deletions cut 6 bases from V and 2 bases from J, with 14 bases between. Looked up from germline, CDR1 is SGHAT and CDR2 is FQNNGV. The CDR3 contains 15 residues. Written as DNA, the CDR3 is TGTGCCAGCAGTTTGACTACTAGCCCCTACAATGAGCAGTTCTTC. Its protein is CASSLTTSPYNEQFF. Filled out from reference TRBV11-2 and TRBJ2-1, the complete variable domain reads EAGVAQSPRYKIIEKRQSVAFWCNPISGHATLYWYQQILGQGPKLLIQFQNNGVVDDSQLPKDRFSAERLKGVDSTLKIQPAKLEDSAVYLCASSLTTSPYNEQFFGPGTRLTVL.

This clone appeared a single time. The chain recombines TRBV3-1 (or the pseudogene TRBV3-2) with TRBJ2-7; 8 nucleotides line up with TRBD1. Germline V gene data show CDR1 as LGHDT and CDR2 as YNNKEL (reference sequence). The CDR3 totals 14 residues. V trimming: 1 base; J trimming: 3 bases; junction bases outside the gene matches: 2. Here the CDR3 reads CASSQAGQDYEQYF. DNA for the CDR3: TGTGCCAGCAGCCAAGCGGGACAGGACTACGAGCAGTACTTC.

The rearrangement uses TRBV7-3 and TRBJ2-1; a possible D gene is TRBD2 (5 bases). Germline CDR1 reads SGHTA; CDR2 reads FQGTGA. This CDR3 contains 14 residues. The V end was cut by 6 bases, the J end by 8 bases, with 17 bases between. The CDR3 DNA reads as TGTGCCAGCAGAAAGGCCGCGGGTGGTGATGAGCAGTTCTTC. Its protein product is CASRKAAGGDEQFF.

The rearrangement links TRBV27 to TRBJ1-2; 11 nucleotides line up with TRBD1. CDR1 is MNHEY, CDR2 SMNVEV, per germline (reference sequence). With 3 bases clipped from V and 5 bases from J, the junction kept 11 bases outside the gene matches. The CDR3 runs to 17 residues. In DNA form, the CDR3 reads TGTGCCAGCAGTTTTGGACAGGGGGCCTCCTTGACTTATGGCTACACCTTC. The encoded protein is CASSFGQGASLTYGYTF.

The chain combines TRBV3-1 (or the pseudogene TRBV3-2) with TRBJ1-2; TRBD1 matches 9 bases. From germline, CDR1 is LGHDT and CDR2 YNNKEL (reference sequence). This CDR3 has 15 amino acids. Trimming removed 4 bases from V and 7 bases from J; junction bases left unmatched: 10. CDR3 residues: CASSPSNGQGSGYTF. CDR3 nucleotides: TGTGCCAGCAGCCCCTCTAACGGACAGGGGTCTGGCTACACCTTC.

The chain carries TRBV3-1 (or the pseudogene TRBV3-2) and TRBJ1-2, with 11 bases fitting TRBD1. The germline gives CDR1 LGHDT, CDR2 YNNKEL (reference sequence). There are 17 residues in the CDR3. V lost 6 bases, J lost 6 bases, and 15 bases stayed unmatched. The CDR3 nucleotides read TGTGCCAGCAGTCTTCCGACCGGGCGGACAGGGGGCAATGGCTACACCTTC. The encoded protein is CASSLPTGRTGGNGYTF.

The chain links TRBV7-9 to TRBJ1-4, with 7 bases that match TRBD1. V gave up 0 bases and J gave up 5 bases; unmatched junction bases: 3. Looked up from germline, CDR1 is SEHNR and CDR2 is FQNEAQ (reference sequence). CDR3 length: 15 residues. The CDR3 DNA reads TGTGCCAGCAGCTTAGCGACAGGGCCAAATGAAAAACTGTTTTTT. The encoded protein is CASSLATGPNEKLFF.

The CDR3 sequence: CASSLGGKTTYEQYF. The DNA of the CDR3 is TGTGCCAGCAGTTTGGGAGGGAAAACAACCTACGAGCAGTACTTC. The gene calls are TRBV28 and TRBJ2-7, with 7 bases that match TRBD2. Germline V gene lookup returns CDR1 MDHEN and CDR2 SYDVKM. The CDR3 totals 15 residues. The junction had 7 bases not matched to a gene; V was cut back by 3 bases and J by 2 bases.

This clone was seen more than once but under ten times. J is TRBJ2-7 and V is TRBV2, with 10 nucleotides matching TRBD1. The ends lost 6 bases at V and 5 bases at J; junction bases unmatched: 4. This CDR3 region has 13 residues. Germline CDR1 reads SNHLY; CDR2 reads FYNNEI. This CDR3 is CASRDRGGDEQYF. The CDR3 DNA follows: TGTGCCAGCAGGGACAGGGGGGGCGACGAGCAGTACTTC. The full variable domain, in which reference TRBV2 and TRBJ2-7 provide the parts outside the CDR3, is EPEVTQTPSHQVTQMGQEVILRCVPISNHLYFYWYRQILGQKVEFLVSFYNNEISEKSEIFDDQFSVERPDGSNFTLKIRSTKLEDSAMYFCASRDRGGDEQYFGPGTRLTVT.

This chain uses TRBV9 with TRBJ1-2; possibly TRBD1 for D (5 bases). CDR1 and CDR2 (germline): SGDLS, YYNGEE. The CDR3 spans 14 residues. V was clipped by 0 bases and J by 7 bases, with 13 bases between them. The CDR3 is CASSVALQAGGYTF. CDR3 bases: TGTGCCAGCAGCGTAGCTCTACAGGCCGGTGGCTACACCTTC.

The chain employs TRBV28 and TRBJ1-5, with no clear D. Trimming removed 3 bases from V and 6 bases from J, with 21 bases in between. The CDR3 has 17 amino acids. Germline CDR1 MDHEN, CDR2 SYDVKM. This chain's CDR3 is CASSFGGENLGGQPQHF. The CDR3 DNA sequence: TGTGCCAGCAGTTTTGGTGGAGAGAACCTGGGTGGTCAGCCCCAGCATTTT. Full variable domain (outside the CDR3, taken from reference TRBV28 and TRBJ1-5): DVKVTQSSRYLVKRTGEKVFLECVQDMDHENMFWYRQDPGLGLRLIYFSYDVKMKEKGDIPEGYSVSREKKERFSLILESASTNQTSMYLCASSFGGENLGGQPQHFGDGTRLSIL.

CDR3 amino acids: CASSEIAEDSNQPQHF. DNA of the CDR3: TGTGCCAGCAGTGAAATCGCTGAGGATAGCAATCAGCCCCAGCATTTT. This rearrangement joins TRBV2 to TRBJ1-5; D is unresolved. Germline CDR1 and CDR2: SNHLY and FYNNEI. CDR3 size: 16 residues. The V end was cut by 2 bases, the J end by 0 bases, with 11 bases between. The whole variable domain, filled in from reference TRBV2 and TRBJ1-5, reads EPEVTQTPSHQVTQMGQEVILRCVPISNHLYFYWYRQILGQKVEFLVSFYNNEISEKSEIFDDQFSVERPDGSNFTLKIRSTKLEDSAMYFCASSEIAEDSNQPQHFGDGTRLSIL.

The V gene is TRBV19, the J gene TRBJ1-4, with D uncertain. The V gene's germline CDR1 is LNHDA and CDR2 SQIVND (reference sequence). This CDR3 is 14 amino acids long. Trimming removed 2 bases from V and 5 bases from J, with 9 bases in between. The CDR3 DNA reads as TGTGCCAGTAGTATACTAGGCACGAATGAAAAACTGTTTTTT. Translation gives CASSILGTNEKLFF.

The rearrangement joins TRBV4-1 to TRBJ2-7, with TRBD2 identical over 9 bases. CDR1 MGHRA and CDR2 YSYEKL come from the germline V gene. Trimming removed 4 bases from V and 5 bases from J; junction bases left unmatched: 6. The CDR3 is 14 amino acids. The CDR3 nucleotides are TGCGCCAGCAGCCTAGCGGGAGTGTCGGACGAGCAGTACTTC. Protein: CASSLAGVSDEQYF.

CDR3 coding DNA: TGTGCCAGCACCCGGCGGGGGGCCAACTACGAGCAGTACTTC. It is translated as CASTRRGANYEQYF. The rearrangement links TRBV7-2 to TRBJ2-7; TRBD2 aligns across 8 bases. The CDR3 has 14 residues. Germline CDR1 and CDR2: SGHTA and FQGNSA. After removal of 7 bases from V and 3 bases from J, the junction contained 8 bases not matched to a gene.

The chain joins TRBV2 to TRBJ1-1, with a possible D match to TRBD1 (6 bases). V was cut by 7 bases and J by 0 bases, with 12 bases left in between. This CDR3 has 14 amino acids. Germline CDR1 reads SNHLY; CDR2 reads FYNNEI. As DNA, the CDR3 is TGTGCCAGCAAGGTCCCAGGGGTGAACACTGAAGCTTTCTTT. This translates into CASKVPGVNTEAFF.

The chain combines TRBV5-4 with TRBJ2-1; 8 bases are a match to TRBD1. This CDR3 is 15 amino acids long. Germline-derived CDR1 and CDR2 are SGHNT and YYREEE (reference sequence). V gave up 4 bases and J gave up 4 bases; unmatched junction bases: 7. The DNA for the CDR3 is TGTGCCAGCAGCCTGTCCGGGGACAGGTACAATGAGCAGTTCTTC. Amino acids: CASSLSGDRYNEQFF.